This T cell receptor (beta chain) was recovered during a study of blood T cell repertoires in COVID-19 (dated by TCRdb to about 2020). About the investigation overall: The collaborator samples originated in the United States, Italy and Spain and spanned the acute and convalescent phases of COVID-19. Samples were obtained from the ongoing ImmuneRACE study (first 160 participants) and from 1,254 subjects provided by 6 global collaborators. The dataset comprised deeply sampled blood TCRbeta repertoires from subjects exposed to, actively infected with, or recovered from COVID-19. The material from the prospective study consisted of cDNA or gDNA derived from T cells, B-cell-depleted T cells, or PBMCs. The repertoires were made available in a free public database intended to serve as a resource for research on the immune response to SARS-CoV-2. Sample metadata almost always included a de-identified subject ID, COVID-19 status, age in years and sex. Where HLA class I and class II types were available, the types were taken from metadata supplied by the sample provider, not from assay-based typing.

The immunoSEQ Assay, a bias-controlled multiplex PCR, was used to amplify TCRbeta CDR3 regions from genomic DNA. The original methods were these. The number of nucleated cells in each sample was estimated by amplification of reference gene primers within the assay. Sequence reads were collapsed and filtered to measure the absolute abundance of every unique TCRbeta CDR3 rearrangement. For each sample, productive Simpson clonality was calculated as the square root of Simpson's diversity index over productive rearrangements. This is the immuneACCESS table as TCRdb keeps it, with only in-frame sequences that have V and J called. A part of the clones is gone; compared with another copy, unresolved V genes explain less than half, and the rest is unexplained. The V and J calls and clone size were taken over from that table, and D and trimming were inferred from the DNA. The sample data list approximately 30,000 clones, and about 80% of these were observed just once. The leading ten clones occupy over 30% of the sample.

Study-level results and caveats: Clinical and demographic metadata were provided uncurated, with the amount varying by source and participant.

Trimming at the junction amounts to 3 bases on V and 4 bases on J, and the germline ends lie 12 bases apart. The CDR3 covers 14 residues, taking in both the cysteine and the phenylalanine. Kept here is only the CDR3 DNA, which spans 42 bases and is read in frame from base 1. According to the germline V gene, CDR1 reads SGHRS and CDR2 reads YFSETQ. With respect to this clone: Its antigen remains undetermined. No base quality values were provided; no much bigger clone lies one nucleotide off.

Each collaborating institution followed its own protocols to collect whole blood in K2EDTA tubes. For TCRbeta analysis, collaborators shipped samples as frozen whole blood, isolated PBMCs, or DNA extracted from either of those sample types. This clonotype originated in a man between 65 and 85 years old with acute or convalescent COVID-19. The source material was peripheral blood. The chain uses TRBV5-1 and TRBJ2-3; D gene: possibly TRBD1, on 6 matching bases. The CDR3 reads CASSSRPGADTQYF. The nucleotide sequence is TGCGCCAGCAGCTCAAGACCAGGGGCAGATACGCAGTATTTT.